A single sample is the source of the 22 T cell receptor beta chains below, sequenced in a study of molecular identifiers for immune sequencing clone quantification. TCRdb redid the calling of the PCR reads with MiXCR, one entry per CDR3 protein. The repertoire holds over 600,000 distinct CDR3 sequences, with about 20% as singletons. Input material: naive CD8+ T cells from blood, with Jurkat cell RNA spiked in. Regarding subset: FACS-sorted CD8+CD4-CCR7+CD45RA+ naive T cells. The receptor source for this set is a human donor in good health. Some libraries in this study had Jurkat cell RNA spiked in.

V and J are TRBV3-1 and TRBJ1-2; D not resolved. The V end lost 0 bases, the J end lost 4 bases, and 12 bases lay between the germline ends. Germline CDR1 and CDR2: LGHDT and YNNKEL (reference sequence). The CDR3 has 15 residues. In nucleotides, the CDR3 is TGTGCCAGCAGCCAAGAAACGTACCGGCTCTATGGCTACACCTTC. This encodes CASSQETYRLYGYTF.

In nucleotides, the CDR3 is TGTGCCAGCAGTTTAGTGCTCCGGAATAGCAATCAGCCCCAGCATTTT. Its protein product is CASSLVLRNSNQPQHF. V usage is TRBV28 and J usage is TRBJ1-5; no clear D. Germline loops: CDR1 MDHEN, CDR2 SYDVKM. The CDR3 is made up of 16 amino acids. Deletions cut 2 bases from V and 0 bases from J, with 11 bases between. Based on the CDR3 plus reference TRBV28 and TRBJ1-5, the full variable domain is DVKVTQSSRYLVKRTGEKVFLECVQDMDHENMFWYRQDPGLGLRLIYFSYDVKMKEKGDIPEGYSVSREKKERFSLILESASTNQTSMYLCASSLVLRNSNQPQHFGDGTRLSIL.

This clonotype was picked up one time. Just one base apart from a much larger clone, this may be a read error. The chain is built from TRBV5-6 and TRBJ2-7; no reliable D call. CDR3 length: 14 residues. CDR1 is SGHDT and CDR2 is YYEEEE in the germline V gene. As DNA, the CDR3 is TGTGCCAGCAGCTTGGCAGCCAACTCCTACGAGCGGTACTTC. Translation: CASSLAANSYERYF.

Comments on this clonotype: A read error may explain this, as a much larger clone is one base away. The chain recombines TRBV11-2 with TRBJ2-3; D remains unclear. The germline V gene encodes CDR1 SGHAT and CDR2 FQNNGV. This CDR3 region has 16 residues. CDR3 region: CAGSLGSQISTDTQYF. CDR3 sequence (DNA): TGTGCCGGCAGCTTAGGCAGCCAGATCAGCACAGATACGCAGTATTTT.

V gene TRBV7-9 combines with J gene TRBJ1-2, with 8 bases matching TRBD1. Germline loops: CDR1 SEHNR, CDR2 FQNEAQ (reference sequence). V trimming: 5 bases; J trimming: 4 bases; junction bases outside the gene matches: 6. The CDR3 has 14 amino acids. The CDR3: CASSIGQGSYGYTF. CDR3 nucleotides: TGTGCCAGCAGCATAGGACAGGGAAGCTATGGCTACACCTTC.

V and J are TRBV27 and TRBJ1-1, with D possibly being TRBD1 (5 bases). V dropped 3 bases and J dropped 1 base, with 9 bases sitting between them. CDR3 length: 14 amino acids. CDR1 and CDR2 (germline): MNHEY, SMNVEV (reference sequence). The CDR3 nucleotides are TGTGCCAGCAGTTTCGGGGCTCCGAACACTGAAGCTTTCTTT. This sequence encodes CASSFGAPNTEAFF.

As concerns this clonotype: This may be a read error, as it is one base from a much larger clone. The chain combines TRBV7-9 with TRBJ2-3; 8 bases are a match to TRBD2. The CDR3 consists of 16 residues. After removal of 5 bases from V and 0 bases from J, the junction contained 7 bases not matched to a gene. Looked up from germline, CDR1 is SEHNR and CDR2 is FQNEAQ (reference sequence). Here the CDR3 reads CASSLRLAPSTDTQYF. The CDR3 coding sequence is TGTGCCAGCAGCCTTAGACTAGCGCCTAGCACAGATACGCAGTATTTT.

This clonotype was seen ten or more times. CDR3 loop: CASSLVGAGEQYF. The CDR3, as DNA: TGTGCCAGCAGCTTGGTCGGCGCAGGCGAGCAGTACTTC. The gene calls are TRBV5-6 and TRBJ2-7; unclear D gene. Germline values: CDR1 SGHDT, CDR2 YYEEEE. The CDR3 has 13 residues. V was pared by 0 bases and J by 6 bases, with 10 bases between. Full variable domain (rest looked up from reference TRBV5-6 and TRBJ2-7): DAGVTQSPTHLIKTRGQQVTLRCSPKSGHDTVSWYQQALGQGPQFIFQYYEEEERQRGNFPDRFSGHQFPNYSSELNVNALLLGDSALYLCASSLVGAGEQYFGPGTRLTVT.

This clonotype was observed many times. The CDR3 loop reads CASSGRNPYEQYF. The CDR3 coding sequence is TGTGCCAGCAGCGGCCGTAACCCTTACGAGCAGTACTTC. The chain has TRBV7-9 and TRBJ2-7; D remains unclear. The CDR3 loop spans 13 amino acids. Trimming stripped 5 bases from V and 4 bases from J, with 12 bases between. Looked up from germline, CDR1 is SEHNR and CDR2 is FQNEAQ (reference sequence).

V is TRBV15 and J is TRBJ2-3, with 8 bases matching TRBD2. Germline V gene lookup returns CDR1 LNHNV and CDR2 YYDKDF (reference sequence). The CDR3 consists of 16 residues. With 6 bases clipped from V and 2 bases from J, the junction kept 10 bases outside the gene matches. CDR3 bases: TGTGCCACCAGAGAGATCACTAGCGGCCACACAGATACGCAGTATTTT. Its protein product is CATREITSGHTDTQYF.

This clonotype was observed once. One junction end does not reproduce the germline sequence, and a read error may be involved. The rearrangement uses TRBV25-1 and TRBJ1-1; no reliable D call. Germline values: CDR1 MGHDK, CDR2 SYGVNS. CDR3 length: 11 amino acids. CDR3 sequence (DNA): TGTGCCAGCATGGGAGGTACTGAAGCTTCCTTT. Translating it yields CASMGGTEASF.

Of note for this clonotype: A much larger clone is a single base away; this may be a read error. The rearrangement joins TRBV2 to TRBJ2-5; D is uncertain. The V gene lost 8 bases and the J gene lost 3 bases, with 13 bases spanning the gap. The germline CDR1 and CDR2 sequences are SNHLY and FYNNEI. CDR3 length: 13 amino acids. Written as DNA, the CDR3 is TGTGCCAGCGGTGGAGACCCTGAAGAGACCCAGTACTTC. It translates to CASGGDPEETQYF.

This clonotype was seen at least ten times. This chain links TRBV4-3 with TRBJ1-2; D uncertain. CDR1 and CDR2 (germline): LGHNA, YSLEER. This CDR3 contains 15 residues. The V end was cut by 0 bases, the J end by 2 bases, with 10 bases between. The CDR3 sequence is CASSQDLRQNYGYTF. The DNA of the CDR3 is TGCGCCAGCAGCCAAGATCTTCGGCAGAACTATGGCTACACCTTC.

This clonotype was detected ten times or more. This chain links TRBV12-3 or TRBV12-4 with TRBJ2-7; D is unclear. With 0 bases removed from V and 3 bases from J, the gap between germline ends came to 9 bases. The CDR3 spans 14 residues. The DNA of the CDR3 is TGTGCCAGCAGTTTAGCCCCCAGGAACTACGAGCAGTACTTC. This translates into CASSLAPRNYEQYF.

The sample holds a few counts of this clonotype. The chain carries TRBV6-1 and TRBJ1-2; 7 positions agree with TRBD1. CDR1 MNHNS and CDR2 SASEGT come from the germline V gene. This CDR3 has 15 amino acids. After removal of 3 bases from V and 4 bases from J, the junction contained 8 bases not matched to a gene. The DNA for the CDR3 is TGTGCCAGCAGTGAGAACGGACAGGTTCGCTATGGCTACACCTTC. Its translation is CASSENGQVRYGYTF.

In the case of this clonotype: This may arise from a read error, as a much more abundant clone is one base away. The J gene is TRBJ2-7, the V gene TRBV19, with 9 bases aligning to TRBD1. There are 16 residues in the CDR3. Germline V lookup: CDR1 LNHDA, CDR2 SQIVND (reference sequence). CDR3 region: CAGSIGTGKIDYEQYF. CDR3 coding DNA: TGTGCCGGTAGTATAGGGACAGGGAAGATCGATTACGAGCAGTACTTC.

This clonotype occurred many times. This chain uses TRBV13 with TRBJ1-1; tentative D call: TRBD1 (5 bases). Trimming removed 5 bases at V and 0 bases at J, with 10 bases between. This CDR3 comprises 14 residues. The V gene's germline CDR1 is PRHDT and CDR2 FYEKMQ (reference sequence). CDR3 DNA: TGTGCCAGCAGCCATGACAGTTTGAACACTGAAGCTTTCTTT. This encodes CASSHDSLNTEAFF.

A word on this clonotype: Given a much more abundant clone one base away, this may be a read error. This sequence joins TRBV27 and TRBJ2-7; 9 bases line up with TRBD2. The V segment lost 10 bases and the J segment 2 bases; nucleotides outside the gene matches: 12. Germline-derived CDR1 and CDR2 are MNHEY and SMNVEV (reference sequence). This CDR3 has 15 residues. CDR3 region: CANTISGGLPYEQYF. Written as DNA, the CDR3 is TGTGCCAACACCATTAGCGGGGGCCTACCCTACGAGCAGTACTTC.

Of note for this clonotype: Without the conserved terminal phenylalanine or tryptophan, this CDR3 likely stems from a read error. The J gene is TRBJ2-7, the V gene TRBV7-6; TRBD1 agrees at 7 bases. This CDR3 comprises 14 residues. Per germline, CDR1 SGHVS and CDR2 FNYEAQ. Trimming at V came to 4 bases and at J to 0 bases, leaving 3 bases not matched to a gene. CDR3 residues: CASSSSGGSYEQYL. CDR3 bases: TGTGCCAGCAGCTCATCAGGGGGCTCCTACGAGCAGTACCTC.

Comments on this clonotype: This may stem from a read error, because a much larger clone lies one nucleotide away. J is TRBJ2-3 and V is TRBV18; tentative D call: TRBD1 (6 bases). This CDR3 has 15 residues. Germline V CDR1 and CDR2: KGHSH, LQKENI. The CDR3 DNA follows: TGTGCCAGCCCACCACCTTACAGGGCCACAGATACGCAGTATTTT. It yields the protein CASPPPYRATDTQYF.

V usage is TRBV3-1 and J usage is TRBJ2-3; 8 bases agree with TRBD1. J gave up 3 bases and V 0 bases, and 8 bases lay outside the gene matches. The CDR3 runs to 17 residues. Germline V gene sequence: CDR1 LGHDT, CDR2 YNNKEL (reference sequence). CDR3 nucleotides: TGTGCCAGCAGCCAAGATTACGGACAGGGTGGGACAGATACGCAGTATTTT. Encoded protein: CASSQDYGQGGTDTQYF.

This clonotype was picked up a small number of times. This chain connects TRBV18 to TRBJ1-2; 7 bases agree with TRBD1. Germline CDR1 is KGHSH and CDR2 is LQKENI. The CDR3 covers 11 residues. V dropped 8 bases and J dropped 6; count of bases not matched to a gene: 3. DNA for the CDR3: TGTGCCAGCACGCAGGGGGATGGCTACACCTTC. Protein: CASTQGDGYTF.